Given below is one T cell receptor beta chain in context. Its antigen is still unknown. The repertoire was sequenced with immunoSEQ multiplex PCR; TCRdb's copy has only in-frame clones and lacks some. Counted here are approximately 9,700 clones, approximately 86% occurring once; the ten biggest clones make up 20% to 25%. This sample is part of a study of PD-1 blockade in mismatch repair-deficient tumors. Time point denoted: 10-day in vitro stimulation with candidate neoantigen peptide 2. A few pembrolizumab responders had their TCRs sequenced. Under ten ELISpot-reactive neoantigen peptides each drove an approximately ten-day in vitro stimulation. V lost 0 bases to trimming and J lost 4 bases, with 6 bases between them. Germline V gene lookup returns CDR1 MNHEY and CDR2 SVGAGI. The CDR3 spans 13 residues.

The receptor was derived from an adult with mismatch repair-deficient cancer. Sequenced material: cells cultured in vitro, taken from a patient treated with pembrolizumab. The J gene is TRBJ1-1, the V gene TRBV6-5; D ambiguous. The CDR3 spells CASSYSASTEAFF. The CDR3 nucleotides are TGTGCCAGCAGTTACTCGGCCAGCACTGAAGCTTTCTTT.